The TCR beta chain described here comes from a study of blood T cell repertoires in COVID-19. Background on the study: COVID-19 samples from acute and convalescent phases originated in the United States, Italy and Spain. Sources were T cells, B-cell-depleted T cells, or PBMCs; the material itself was cDNA or gDNA.

Participant reports of clinical history set cohort assignment. The method was immunoSEQ multiplex PCR; TCRdb's version includes in-frame clones alone and lacks a portion of them. This sample carries some 300,000 clones, more than 75% of them seen once, and the ten largest clones take 3.5% to 5%. This CDR3 has 14 residues. Trimming pared 4 bases from V and 3 bases from J, leaving 13 bases between. Germline V lookup: CDR1 LGHDT, CDR2 YNNKEL (reference sequence). Material for sequencing was PBMCs or T cells enriched from blood (not recorded which). The chain joins TRBV3-1 (or the pseudogene TRBV3-2) to TRBJ2-7; a weak D match, TRBD1 (6 bases). The TCR originated in a man aged 25-40 years who had recovered from COVID-19. CDR3 sequence reads: CASSRAGQIYEQYF. The CDR3 coding sequence is TGTGCCAGCAGCCGCGCTGGACAGATCTACGAGCAGTACTTC.